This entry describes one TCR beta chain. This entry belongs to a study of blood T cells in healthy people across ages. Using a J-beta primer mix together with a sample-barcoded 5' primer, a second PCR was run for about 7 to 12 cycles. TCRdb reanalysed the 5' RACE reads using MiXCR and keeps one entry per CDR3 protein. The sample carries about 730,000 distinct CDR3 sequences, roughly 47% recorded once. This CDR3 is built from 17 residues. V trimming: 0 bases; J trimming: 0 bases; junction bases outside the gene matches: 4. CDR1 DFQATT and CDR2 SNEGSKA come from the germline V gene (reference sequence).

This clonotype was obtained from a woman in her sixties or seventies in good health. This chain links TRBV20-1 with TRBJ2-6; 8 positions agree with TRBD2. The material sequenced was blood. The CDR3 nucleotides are TGCAGTGCTAGAGATCGGGGGGGTTACTCTGGGGCCAACGTCCTGACTTTC. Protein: CSARDRGGYSGANVLTF.